The entry that follows covers one T cell receptor (beta chain) sequence. The antigen remains undetermined. These data come from a study of T cell responses to AZD1222 COVID-19 vaccine. Study conclusions and caveats: Clonal diversity may have been underestimated in mostly white British donors. Once two AZD1222 doses were given, Spike-specific TCR breadth and depth went up. Only six people who got AZD1222 tested seropositive at baseline.

The data were produced by immunoSEQ multiplex PCR, yet TCRdb's version contains in-frame clones alone and is incomplete. This table has 80,000 to 90,000 clones, about 90% appearing once. The length of the CDR3 is 16 residues. With 5 bases clipped from V and 5 bases from J, the junction kept 9 bases outside the gene matches. In germline, CDR1 is SGHRS, CDR2 YFSETQ. The receptor was derived from an adult in good health. The V and J genes are TRBV5-1 and TRBJ2-2; 10 nucleotides match TRBD2. Sample: peripheral blood, taken on day 0 of MenACWY control vaccination. Here the CDR3 reads CASRVSSGSNTGELFF. CDR3 in DNA: TGCGCCAGCAGGGTATCTAGCGGGAGTAATACCGGGGAGCTGTTTTTT.